This is a list of T cell receptor beta chains from one sample in a study of cytomegalovirus exposure and HLA in healthy donors. Sequencing was performed with immunoSEQ multiplex PCR; in TCRdb, only in-frame clones are kept and a portion is missing. The data hold some 150,000 clones, with nearly 80% observed a single time. The sample comprised PBMCs. These receptors originate from a man between 18 and 35 years old in good health and CMV-seropositive. CDR3s include the opening cysteine and the closing phenylalanine or tryptophan. The order of the fields is V gene, J gene, clone size, D gene, CDR3 protein, CDR3 DNA. D genes are given only for firm matches. Clone size appears in some rows only: once, few, many, or a class for an expanded clone.

TRBV27	TRBJ2-7	NA	TRBD1	CASSSPGTGAYEQYF	TGTGCCAGCAGTTCCCCCGGGACAGGAGCCTACGAGCAGTACTTC
TRBV5-1	TRBJ2-1	NA	NA	CASTPGWVSYNEQFF	TGCGCCAGCACTCCAGGGTGGGTCTCCTACAATGAGCAGTTCTTC
TRBV7-2	TRBJ2-3	NA	TRBD2	CASSFMWGGGGPDTQYF	TGTGCCAGCAGCTTCATGTGGGGCGGGGGAGGGCCAGATACGCAGTATTTT
TRBV25-1	TRBJ2-7	NA	NA	CASRGGDYEQYF	TGTGCCAGCAGAGGAGGGGACTACGAGCAGTACTTC
TRBV7-9	TRBJ1-2	NA	NA	CASSLSSEGWRGYTF	TGTGCCAGCAGCTTAAGCTCGGAGGGCTGGAGGGGCTACACCTTC
TRBV6-6	TRBJ1-5	NA	NA	CASSYSTGGNQPQHF	TGTGCCAGCAGTTACTCGACCGGCGGAAATCAGCCCCAGCATTTT
TRBV30	TRBJ2-7	NA	NA	CAWSGQGDEQYF	TGTGCCTGGAGTGGCCAAGGGGACGAGCAGTACTTC
TRBV2	TRBJ2-6	NA	NA	CASNRDSGANVLTF	TGTGCCAGCAACCGGGACTCTGGGGCCAACGTCCTGACTTTC
TRBV4-2	TRBJ1-3	NA	NA	CASSQDFFSSSGNTIYF	TGTGCCAGCAGCCAAGATTTCTTCTCGAGCTCTGGAAACACCATATATTTT
TRBV21-1	TRBJ1-4	NA	NA	CASSNRRTGTEKLFF	TGTGCCAGCAGCAACCGAAGGACAGGGACTGAAAAACTGTTTTTT
TRBV5-6	TRBJ1-4	once	TRBD1	CASSLGQGRDEKLFF	TGTGCCAGCAGCTTAGGACAGGGCCGGGATGAAAAACTGTTTTTT
TRBV9	TRBJ1-5	few	TRBD1	CASSVDRGDQPQHF	TGTGCCAGCAGCGTAGACAGGGGTGATCAGCCCCAGCATTTT
TRBV19	TRBJ1-1	NA	NA	CASREGGHNTEAFF	TGTGCCAGTAGGGAGGGCGGGCACAACACTGAAGCTTTCTTT
TRBV19	TRBJ2-1	NA	NA	CASSITGLVGNEQFF	TGTGCCAGTAGTATAACAGGGTTGGTGGGCAATGAGCAGTTCTTC
TRBV4-2	TRBJ2-7	NA	NA	CASSPLQRSSYEQYF	TGTGCCAGCAGCCCTCTACAGAGAAGCTCCTACGAGCAGTACTTC
TRBV11-3	TRBJ2-7	NA	TRBD2	CASSPGRGHEQYF	TGTGCCAGCAGCCCGGGGAGGGGTCACGAGCAGTACTTC
TRBV7-3	TRBJ1-5	NA	TRBD1	CASSLDRDQPQHF	TGTGCCAGCAGCTTGGACAGGGATCAGCCCCAGCATTTT
TRBV7-2	TRBJ2-3	NA	NA	CASSLVADAYSTDTQYF	TGTGCCAGCAGCTTAGTAGCGGATGCCTATAGCACAGATACGCAGTATTTT
TRBV21-1	TRBJ1-2	once	NA	CASSKEAGPGYTF	TGTGCCAGCAGCAAAGAGGCAGGGCCAGGCTACACCTTC
TRBV2	TRBJ2-7	NA	TRBD2	CASSEASGSFYEQYF	TGTGCCAGCAGTGAAGCTAGCGGGAGTTTTTACGAGCAGTACTTC
TRBV10-3	TRBJ2-1	NA	NA	CAISEGAGDDEQFF	TGTGCCATCAGTGAGGGGGCAGGGGACGATGAGCAGTTCTTC
TRBV10-1	TRBJ2-2	NA	NA	CASSSDAGPTPTGELFF	TGCGCCAGCAGTTCTGACGCGGGACCGACACCTACCGGGGAGCTGTTTTTT
TRBV19	TRBJ2-3	NA	TRBD1	CASSRGQGVDTQYF	TGTGCCAGTAGTAGAGGACAGGGCGTGGATACGCAGTATTTT
TRBV5-1	TRBJ2-1	few	NA	CASSLALANEQFF	TGCGCCAGCAGCTTGGCACTAGCCAATGAGCAGTTCTTC
TRBV7-9	TRBJ2-1	NA	NA	CASSLSAATYNEQFF	TGTGCCAGCAGCCTTTCAGCGGCCACCTACAATGAGCAGTTCTTC
TRBV9	TRBJ1-1	NA	TRBD1	CASSVEGQGVSTEAFF	TGTGCCAGCAGCGTAGAAGGACAGGGGGTGAGCACTGAAGCTTTCTTT
TRBV12-2	TRBJ2-2	NA	NA	CASRPKGLADTGELFF	TGTGCAAGTCGCCCAAAGGGACTAGCGGACACCGGGGAGCTGTTTTTT
TRBV7-9	TRBJ2-7	NA	NA	CASSLVNLRTLSYEQYF	TGTGCCAGCAGCTTAGTTAATCTCCGGACTCTCTCCTACGAGCAGTACTTC
TRBV27	TRBJ2-2	few	NA	CASSSLEVRDGELFF	TGTGCCAGCAGCTCCCTTGAGGTCCGAGACGGGGAGCTGTTTTTT
TRBV27	TRBJ2-1	NA	TRBD2	CASSISTSGRRNEQFF	TGTGCCAGCAGTATATCGACTAGCGGGAGAAGGAATGAGCAGTTCTTC
TRBV5-4	TRBJ2-3	NA	NA	CASSLRLAEDTQYF	TGTGCCAGCAGCTTGCGCCTAGCAGAAGATACGCAGTATTTT
TRBV19	TRBJ2-1	once	NA	CASTRDRDFYNEQFF	TGTGCCAGTACCCGAGACAGGGACTTTTACAATGAGCAGTTCTTC
TRBV4-1	TRBJ2-7	NA	NA	CASSQDSNFPYEQYF	TGCGCCAGCAGCCAAGATTCAAACTTCCCCTACGAGCAGTACTTC
TRBV6-5	TRBJ2-5	NA	TRBD1	CASSVLRTGTETQYF	TGTGCCAGCAGTGTTTTAAGGACAGGGACAGAGACCCAGTACTTC
TRBV9	TRBJ2-2	NA	NA	CASSVAGELFF	TGTGCCAGCAGCGTAGCAGGGGAGCTGTTTTTT
TRBV7-9	TRBJ2-1	NA	NA	CASSPGTLLYNEQFF	TGTGCCAGCAGCCCCGGGACTCTTCTCTACAATGAGCAGTTCTTC